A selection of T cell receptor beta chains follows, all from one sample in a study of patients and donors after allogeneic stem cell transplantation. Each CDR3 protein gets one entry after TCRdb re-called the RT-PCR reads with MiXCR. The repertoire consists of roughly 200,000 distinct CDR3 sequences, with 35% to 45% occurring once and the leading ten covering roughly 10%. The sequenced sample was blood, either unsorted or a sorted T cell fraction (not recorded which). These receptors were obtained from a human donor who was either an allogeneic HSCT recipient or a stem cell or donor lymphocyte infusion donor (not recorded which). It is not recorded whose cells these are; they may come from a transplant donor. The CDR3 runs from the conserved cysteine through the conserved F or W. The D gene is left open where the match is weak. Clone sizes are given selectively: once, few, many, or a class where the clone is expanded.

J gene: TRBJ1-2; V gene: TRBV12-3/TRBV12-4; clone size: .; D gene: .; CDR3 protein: CASSLFWGYTF; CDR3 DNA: TGTGCCAGCAGTTTATTCTGGGGCTACACCTTC
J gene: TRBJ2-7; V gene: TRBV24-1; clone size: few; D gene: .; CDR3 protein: CATSDPGTSYEQYF; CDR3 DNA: TGTGCCACCAGTGATCCCGGGACAAGCTACGAGCAGTACTTC
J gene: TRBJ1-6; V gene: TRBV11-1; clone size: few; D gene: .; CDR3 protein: CASSSDRSNSPLHF; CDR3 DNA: TGTGCCAGCAGCTCAGACAGATCAAATTCACCCCTCCACTTT
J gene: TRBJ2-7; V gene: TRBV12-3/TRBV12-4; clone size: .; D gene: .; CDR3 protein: CASSLRRGSYEQYF; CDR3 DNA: TGTGCCAGCAGTTTACGGCGGGGCTCCTACGAGCAGTACTTC
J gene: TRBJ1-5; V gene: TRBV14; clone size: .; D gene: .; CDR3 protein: CASSQNNRGPQHF; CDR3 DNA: TGTGCCAGCAGCCAAAACAACCGGGGGCCCCAGCATTTT
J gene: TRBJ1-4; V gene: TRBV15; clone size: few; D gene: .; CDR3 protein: CATTRTPFEKLFF; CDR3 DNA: TGTGCCACCACCAGGACACCTTTTGAAAAACTGTTTTTT
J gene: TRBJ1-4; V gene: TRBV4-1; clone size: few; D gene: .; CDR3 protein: CASSQGPKGTNEKLFF; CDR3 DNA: TGCGCCAGCAGCCAAGGCCCCAAGGGGACTAATGAAAAACTGTTTTTT
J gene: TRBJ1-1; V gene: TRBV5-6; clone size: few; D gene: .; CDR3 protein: CASSLRVGVNTEAFF; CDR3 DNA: TGTGCCAGCAGCTTGCGGGTGGGTGTGAACACTGAAGCTTTCTTT
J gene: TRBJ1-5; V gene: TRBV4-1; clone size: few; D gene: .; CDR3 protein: CASSQVYGRPYLNQPQHF; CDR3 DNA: TGCGCCAGCAGCCAAGTATATGGCAGGCCCTATCTCAATCAGCCCCAGCATTTT
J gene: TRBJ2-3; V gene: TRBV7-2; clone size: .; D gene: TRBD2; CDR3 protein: CASSFPSGGAHDTQYF; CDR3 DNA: TGTGCCAGCAGCTTTCCTAGCGGGGGGGCCCATGATACGCAGTATTTT
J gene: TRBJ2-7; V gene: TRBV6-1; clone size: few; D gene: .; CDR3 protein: CASSEQLGQSYEQYF; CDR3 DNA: TGTGCCAGCAGTGAACAGTTGGGGCAGTCCTACGAGCAGTACTTC
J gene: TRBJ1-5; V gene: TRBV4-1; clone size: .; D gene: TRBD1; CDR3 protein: CASSHPGTVNQPQHF; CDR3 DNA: TGCGCCAGCAGCCATCCCGGGACAGTTAATCAGCCCCAGCATTTT
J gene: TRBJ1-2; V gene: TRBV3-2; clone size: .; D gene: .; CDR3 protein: CASSQAHIGGYTF; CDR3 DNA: TGTGCCAGCAGCCAAGCGCACATCGGGGGCTACACCTTC
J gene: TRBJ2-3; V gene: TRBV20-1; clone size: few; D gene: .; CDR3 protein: CSARGGPGSTDTQYF; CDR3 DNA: TGCAGTGCTAGGGGGGGGCCCGGGAGCACAGATACGCAGTATTTT
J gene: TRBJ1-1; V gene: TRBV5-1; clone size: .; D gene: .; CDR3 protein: CASSGQWNTEAFF; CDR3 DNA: TGCGCCAGCAGCGGCCAGTGGAACACTGAAGCTTTCTTT
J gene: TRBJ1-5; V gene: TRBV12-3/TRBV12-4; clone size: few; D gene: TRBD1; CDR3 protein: CASSRDSQPQHF; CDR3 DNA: TGTGCCAGCAGCCGGGACAGTCAGCCCCAGCATTTT
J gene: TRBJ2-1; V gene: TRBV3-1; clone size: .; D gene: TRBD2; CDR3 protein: CASSQDWVAGYNEQFF; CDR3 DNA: TGTGCCAGCAGCCAAGATTGGGTAGCGGGGTACAATGAGCAGTTCTTC
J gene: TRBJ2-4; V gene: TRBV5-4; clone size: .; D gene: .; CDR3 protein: CASSGGLHLAKNIQYF; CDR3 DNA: TGTGCCAGCAGCGGCGGCTTGCACCTAGCCAAAAACATTCAGTACTTC
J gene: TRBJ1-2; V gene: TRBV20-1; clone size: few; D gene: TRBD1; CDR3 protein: CSARDGQGEGYTF; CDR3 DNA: TGCAGTGCTAGAGATGGACAGGGGGAGGGCTACACCTTC
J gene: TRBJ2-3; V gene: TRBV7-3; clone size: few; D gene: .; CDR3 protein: CASSLIRTDTQYF; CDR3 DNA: TGCGCCAGCAGCCTAATTCGCACAGATACGCAGTATTTT
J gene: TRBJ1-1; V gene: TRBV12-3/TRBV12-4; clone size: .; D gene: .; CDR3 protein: CATSVFTNTEAFF; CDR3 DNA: TGTGCCACTTCTGTTTTTACGAACACTGAAGCTTTCTTT
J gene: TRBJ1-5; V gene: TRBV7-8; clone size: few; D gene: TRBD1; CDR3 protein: CASSRIGTASNQPQHF; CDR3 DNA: TGTGCCAGCAGCCGTATAGGGACAGCCTCAAATCAGCCTCAGCATTTT
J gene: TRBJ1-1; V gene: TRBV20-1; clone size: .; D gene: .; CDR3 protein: CSVTLNTEAFF; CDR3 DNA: TGCAGTGTTACGTTGAACACTGAAGCTTTCTTT
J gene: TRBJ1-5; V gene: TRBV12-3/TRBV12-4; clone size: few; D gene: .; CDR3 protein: CASSLAGAATLSQPQHF; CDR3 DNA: TGTGCCAGCAGTTTAGCGGGGGCAGCGACCTTGAGTCAGCCCCAGCATTTT
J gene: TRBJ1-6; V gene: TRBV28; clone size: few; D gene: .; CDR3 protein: CASGRQGYNSPLHF; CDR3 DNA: TGTGCCAGCGGCCGGCAGGGGTATAATTCACCCCTCCACTTT
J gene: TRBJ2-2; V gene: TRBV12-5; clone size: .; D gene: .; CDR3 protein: CASGSRTGATGELFF; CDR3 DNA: TGTGCTAGTGGTTCCCGGACTGGGGCCACCGGGGAGCTGTTTTTT
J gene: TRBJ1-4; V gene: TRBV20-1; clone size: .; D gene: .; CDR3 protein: CSARDVNLEKLFF; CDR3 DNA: TGCAGTGCTAGAGACGTGAATTTGGAAAAACTGTTTTTT
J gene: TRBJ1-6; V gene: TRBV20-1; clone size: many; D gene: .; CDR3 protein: CSASSGNTYNSPLHF; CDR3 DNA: TGCAGTGCTAGTTCGGGGAACACCTATAATTCACCCCTCCACTTT
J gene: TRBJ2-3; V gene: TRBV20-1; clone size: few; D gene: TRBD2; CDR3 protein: CSAREQLTGTKQYF; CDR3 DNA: TGCAGTGCTAGAGAACAGCTCACCGGGACTAAGCAGTATTTT
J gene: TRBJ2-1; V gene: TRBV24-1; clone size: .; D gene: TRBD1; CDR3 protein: CATSDPGTGAQEQFF; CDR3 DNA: TGTGCCACCAGTGACCCCGGGACAGGGGCCCAGGAGCAGTTCTTC
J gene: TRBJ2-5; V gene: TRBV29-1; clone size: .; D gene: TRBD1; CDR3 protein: CSVEDPNGSGGQETQYF; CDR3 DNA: TGCAGCGTTGAAGACCCCAACGGTTCAGGGGGCCAAGAGACCCAGTACTTC
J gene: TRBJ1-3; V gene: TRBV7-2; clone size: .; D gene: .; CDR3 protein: CASSLSGGTLSGNTIYF; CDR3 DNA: TGTGCCAGCAGCTTATCTGGGGGTACTCTTTCTGGAAACACCATATATTTT
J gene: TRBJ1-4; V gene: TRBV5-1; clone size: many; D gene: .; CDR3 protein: CASSSATNEKLFF; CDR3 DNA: TGCGCCAGCTCATCTGCAACTAATGAAAAACTGTTTTTT
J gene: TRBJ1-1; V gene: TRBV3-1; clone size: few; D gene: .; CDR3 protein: CASSQDPRGEAFF; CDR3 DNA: TGTGCCAGCAGCCAAGATCCCAGGGGAGAAGCTTTCTTT
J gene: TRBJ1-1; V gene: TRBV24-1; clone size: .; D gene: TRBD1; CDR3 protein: CATSDRQGKAFF; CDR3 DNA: TGTGCCACCAGTGACCGACAGGGAAAGGCTTTCTTT
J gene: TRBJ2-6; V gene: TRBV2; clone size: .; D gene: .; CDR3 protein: CASGGNLGANVLTF; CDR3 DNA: TGTGCCAGCGGGGGAAATCTAGGGGCCAACGTCCTGACTTTC
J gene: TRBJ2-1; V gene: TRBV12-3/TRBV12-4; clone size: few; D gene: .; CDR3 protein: CASSFSGNEQFF; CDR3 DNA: TGTGCCAGCAGTTTTAGCGGCAATGAGCAGTTCTTC
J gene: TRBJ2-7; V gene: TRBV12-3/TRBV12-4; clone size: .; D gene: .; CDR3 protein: CASSLRRATYEQYF; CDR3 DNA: TGTGCCAGCAGTTTACGCAGGGCCACCTACGAGCAGTACTTC
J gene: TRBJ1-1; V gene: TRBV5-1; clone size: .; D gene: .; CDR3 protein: CASSRDNMNTEAFF; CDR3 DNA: TGCGCCAGCAGCCGGGACAACATGAACACTGAAGCTTTCTTT
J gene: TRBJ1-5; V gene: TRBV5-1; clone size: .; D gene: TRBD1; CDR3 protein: CASSPYTGGNQPQHF; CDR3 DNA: TGCGCCAGCAGCCCCTATACAGGGGGCAATCAGCCCCAGCATTTT
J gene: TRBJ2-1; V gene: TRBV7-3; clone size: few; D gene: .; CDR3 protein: CASSPTPFDEQFF; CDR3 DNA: TGTGCCAGCAGCCCGACCCCTTTCGATGAGCAGTTCTTC
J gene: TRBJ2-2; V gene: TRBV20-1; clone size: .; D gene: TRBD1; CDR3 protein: CSARGTGGARTGELFF; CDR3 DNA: TGCAGTGCTAGAGGGACAGGGGGCGCTAGGACCGGGGAGCTGTTTTTT
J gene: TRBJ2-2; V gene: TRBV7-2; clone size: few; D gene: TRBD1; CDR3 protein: CASSPYLRGRNTGELFF; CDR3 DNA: TGTGCCAGCAGCCCTTACCTCAGGGGGCGGAACACCGGGGAGCTGTTTTTT
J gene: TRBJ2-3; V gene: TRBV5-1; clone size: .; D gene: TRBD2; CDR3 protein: CASYSSGDTDTQYF; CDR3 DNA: TGCGCCAGCTACTCTAGCGGGGACACAGATACGCAGTATTTT
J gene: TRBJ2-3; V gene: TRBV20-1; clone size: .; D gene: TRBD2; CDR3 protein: CSARDSLTSGGAWDTQYF; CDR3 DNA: TGCAGTGCTAGAGATTCCCTGACTAGCGGGGGGGCCTGGGATACGCAGTATTTT
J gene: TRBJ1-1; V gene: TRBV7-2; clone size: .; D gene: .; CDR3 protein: CASSPRGETEAFF; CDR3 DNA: TGTGCCAGCAGCCCTCGGGGTGAAACTGAAGCTTTCTTT
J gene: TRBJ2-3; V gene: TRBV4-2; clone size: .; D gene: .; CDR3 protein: CASSPGTWGDTQYF; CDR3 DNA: TGTGCCAGCAGCCCCGGGACTTGGGGCGATACGCAGTATTTT
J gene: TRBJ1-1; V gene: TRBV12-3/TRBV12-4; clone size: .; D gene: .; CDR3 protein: CASSYRTIGAFF; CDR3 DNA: TGTGCCAGCAGCTATCGGACAATCGGAGCTTTCTTT
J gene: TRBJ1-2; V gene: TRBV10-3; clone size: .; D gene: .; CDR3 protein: CAISESWTASGGYTF; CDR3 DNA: TGTGCCATCAGTGAGTCCTGGACAGCCTCAGGGGGCTACACCTTC
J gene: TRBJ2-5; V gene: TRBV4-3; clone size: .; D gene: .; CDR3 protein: CASSQDWPPGTQYF; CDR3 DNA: TGCGCCAGCAGCCAAGATTGGCCCCCAGGGACCCAGTACTTC
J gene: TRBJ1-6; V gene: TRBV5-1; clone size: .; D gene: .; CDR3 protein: CASSFLLNGGYNSPLHF; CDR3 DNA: TGCGCCAGCAGCTTCCTCCTAAATGGGGGGTATAATTCACCCCTCCACTTT